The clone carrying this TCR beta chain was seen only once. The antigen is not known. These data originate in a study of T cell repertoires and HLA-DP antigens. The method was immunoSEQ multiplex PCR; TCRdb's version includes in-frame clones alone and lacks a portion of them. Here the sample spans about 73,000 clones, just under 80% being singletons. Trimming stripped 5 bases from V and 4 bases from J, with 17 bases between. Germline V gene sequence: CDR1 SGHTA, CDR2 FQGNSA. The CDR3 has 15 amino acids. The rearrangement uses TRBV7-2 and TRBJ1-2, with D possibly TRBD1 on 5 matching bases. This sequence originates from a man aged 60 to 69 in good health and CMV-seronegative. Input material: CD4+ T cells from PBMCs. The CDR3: CASSPRQGGIYGYTF. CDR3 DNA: TGTGCCAGCAGCCCCCGGCAGGGTGGGATCTATGGCTACACCTTC.